One sample yielded the 14 T cell receptor beta chains listed below, sequenced in a study of T cell responses to AZD1222 COVID-19 vaccine. This table comes from immunoSEQ multiplex PCR, and its TCRdb copy is limited to in-frame clones, with some not included. The data show 150,000 or so clones, 91% seen once. The material was peripheral blood, obtained 28 days after the second AZD1222 dose. All receptors derive from an adult who received the AZD1222 COVID-19 vaccine.

The chain links TRBV4-1 to TRBJ1-2; unclear D gene. Germline lookup yields CDR1 MGHRA and CDR2 YSYEKL. The CDR3 totals 14 residues. Between the trimmed V and J ends, which lost 4 bases and 10 bases, there was a span of 19 bases. The CDR3 DNA reads TGCGCCAGCAGCCCTATAAACAGCGCCTCGCCCTACACCTTC. Translating it yields CASSPINSASPYTF.

The chain joins TRBV7-6 to TRBJ2-1; D is perhaps TRBD2 (6 bases). The CDR3 has 15 amino acids. Trimming removed 4 bases from V and 0 bases from J, with 10 bases in between. Germline V lookup: CDR1 SGHVS, CDR2 FNYEAQ. Here the CDR3 reads CASSYGGLSYNEQFF. DNA of the CDR3: TGTGCCAGCAGCTACGGGGGACTCTCCTACAATGAGCAGTTCTTC.

This clone was seen a handful of times. The genes are TRBV6-4 and TRBJ2-6; possible D gene TRBD1, 6 bases. CDR3 size: 16 residues. V was clipped by 0 bases and J by 0 bases, with 6 bases between them. Germline assignment: CDR1 MRHNA and CDR2 SNTAGT. The DNA for the CDR3 is TGTGCCAGCAGTGACTCGGACAGCTCTGGGGCCAACGTCCTGACTTTC. Its protein product is CASSDSDSSGANVLTF.

The chain is built from TRBV19 and TRBJ2-7; TRBD1 is a possible D gene (5 bases). Trimming pared 5 bases from V and 6 bases from J, leaving 17 bases between. This CDR3 has 14 amino acids. The V gene's germline CDR1 is LNHDA and CDR2 SQIVND (reference sequence). DNA of the CDR3: TGTGCCAGTAGTCCTCCGACAGATACGGCCGAGCAGTACTTC. Translation gives CASSPPTDTAEQYF.

V usage is TRBV5-1 and J usage is TRBJ2-5, with no clear D. Per germline, CDR1 SGHRS and CDR2 YFSETQ. V dropped 7 bases and J dropped 7 bases, with 11 bases sitting between them. The CDR3 runs 11 residues. The CDR3 loop reads CASGYARTQYF. For the CDR3, the DNA is TGCGCCAGCGGCTATGCGAGGACCCAGTACTTC.

J is TRBJ1-2 and V is TRBV30; 7 nucleotides agree with TRBD1. The germline V gene has CDR1 GTSNPN and CDR2 SVGIG (reference sequence). V lost 5 bases and J lost 1; bases outside the gene matches: 4. The CDR3 is 13 residues long. CDR3 amino acids: CAWGDRFNYGYTF. CDR3 coding DNA: TGTGCCTGGGGGGACAGATTTAACTATGGCTACACCTTC. Variable domain in full (rest from reference TRBV30 and TRBJ1-2): SQTIHQWPATLVQPVGSPLSLECTVEGTSNPNLYWYRQAAGRGLQLLFYSVGIGQISSEVPQNLSASRPQDRQFILSSKKLLLSDSGFYLCAWGDRFNYGYTFGSGTRLTVV.

The chain joins TRBV12-3 or TRBV12-4 to TRBJ2-7; a weak D match, TRBD1 (6 bases). CDR3 size: 13 residues. V was clipped by 3 bases and J by 4 bases, with 10 bases between them. The CDR3 DNA reads as TGTGCCAGCAGTTTCGACAGGAGATACGAGCAGTACTTC. It yields the protein CASSFDRRYEQYF.

This chain links TRBV29-1 with TRBJ2-1; possible D gene TRBD2, 6 bases. CDR3 length: 12 amino acids. With 7 bases removed from V and 6 bases from J, the gap between germline ends came to 13 bases. From germline, CDR1 is SQVTM and CDR2 ANQGSEA. The CDR3 nucleotides read TGCAGCGGATACCGGGACTCCAATGAGCAGTTCTTC. Translation: CSGYRDSNEQFF.

The chain has TRBV12-3 or TRBV12-4 and TRBJ2-7; D not certain. The CDR3 has 11 residues. Trimming took 2 bases from V and 12 from J, leaving 11 bases between them. The CDR3 coding sequence is TGTGCCAGCAGTTTAACCCAGGCCGTGTACTTC. Encoded protein: CASSLTQAVYF.

V and J are TRBV11-2 and TRBJ1-1; D call uncertain. This CDR3 has 13 residues. Deletions cut 0 bases from V and 5 bases from J, with 7 bases between. Germline V gene sequence: CDR1 SGHAT, CDR2 FQNNGV. CDR3 sequence: CASSLEGWTEAFF. The DNA for the CDR3 is TGTGCCAGCAGCTTAGAGGGATGGACTGAAGCTTTCTTT.

This chain connects TRBV4-3 to TRBJ2-3; D gene uncertain. Germline V gene data show CDR1 as LGHNA and CDR2 as YSLEER. V was clipped by 0 bases and J by 1 base, with 14 bases between them. The CDR3 contains 17 residues. The CDR3 region has the DNA TGCGCCAGCAGCCAAGATCTGGCCGCAACAGGCACAGATACGCAGTATTTT. This gives the protein CASSQDLAATGTDTQYF.

The rearrangement joins TRBV6-5 to TRBJ2-1, with D possibly TRBD2 on 5 matching bases. V was trimmed by 10 bases and J by 4 bases, leaving 20 bases between them. Germline CDR1 and CDR2: MNHEY and SVGAGI. This CDR3 is 15 amino acids long. The CDR3 protein is CATETGRDYYNEQFF. CDR3 DNA sequence: TGTGCCACCGAAACGGGTAGAGACTATTACAATGAGCAGTTCTTC.

The chain combines TRBV5-5 with TRBJ2-2; a weak D match, TRBD1 (6 bases). This CDR3 is built from 15 residues. V was trimmed by 2 bases and J by 3 bases, leaving 11 bases between them. CDR1 SGHKS and CDR2 YYEKEE come from the germline V gene (reference sequence). This CDR3 reads CASSLIRGDTGELFF. The CDR3 DNA is TGTGCCAGCAGCTTAATCAGGGGCGACACCGGGGAGCTGTTTTTT.

The chain recombines TRBV2 with TRBJ1-1, with unresolved D. The CDR3 is 14 amino acids. Per germline, CDR1 SNHLY and CDR2 FYNNEI. The V and J ends lost 4 bases and 0 bases respectively, with 9 bases between them. CDR3 bases: TGTGCCAGCAGTGTGAGGCAGATGAACACTGAAGCTTTCTTT. Amino acid sequence: CASSVRQMNTEAFF.